What follows are 11 T cell receptor beta chains derived from one specimen sequenced in a study of OX40 agonist ivuxolimab in advanced cancers. Libraries were prepared by immunoSEQ multiplex PCR; TCRdb keeps only in-frame clonotypes and omits some of them. Among roughly 20,000 clones, about 74% were seen once, and the ten largest hold around 28%. The sequences come from CD4+ or CD8+ T cells sorted from blood, collected in a trial of the OX40 agonist ivuxolimab. The receptors here all came from an adult with an advanced solid tumor such as melanoma, head and neck, liver or kidney cancer.

V gene TRBV4-2 combines with J gene TRBJ2-4; 7 bases map to TRBD2. The V gene end was trimmed by 0 bases and the J gene end by 3 bases; junction bases not matched to a gene: 5. CDR1 LGHNA and CDR2 YNFKEQ come from the germline V gene. The CDR3 has 16 amino acids. The CDR3 DNA sequence: TGTGCCAGCAGCCAAGAGGGGGGGGTAGGCAAAAACATTCAGTACTTC. Protein product: CASSQEGGVGKNIQYF.

The table lists this clone with a count of one. CDR3 nucleotide sequence: TGTGCCTGGAGCCGGGGGGGGTACGAGCAGTACTTC. Amino acids: CAWSRGGYEQYF. The V and J genes are TRBV30 and TRBJ2-7; 8 bases are shared with TRBD2. CDR1 and CDR2 (germline): GTSNPN, SVGIG (reference sequence). The CDR3 spans 12 residues. With 3 bases clipped from V and 4 bases from J, the junction kept 2 bases outside the gene matches.

CDR3 residues: CASRTGLAGGLGDEQYF. The DNA of the CDR3 is TGTGCCAGCAGAACGGGACTAGCGGGGGGCCTTGGGGACGAGCAGTACTTC. The chain links TRBV5-6 to TRBJ2-7; 15 positions match TRBD2. This CDR3 spans 17 amino acids. Germline CDR1 and CDR2: SGHDT and YYEEEE. V was pared by 5 bases and J by 5 bases, with 11 bases of the junction left unmatched. The full variable domain, rest sourced from reference TRBV5-6 and TRBJ2-7, is DAGVTQSPTHLIKTRGQQVTLRCSPKSGHDTVSWYQQALGQGPQFIFQYYEEEERQRGNFPDRFSGHQFPNYSSELNVNALLLGDSALYLCASRTGLAGGLGDEQYFGPGTRLTVT.

The chain employs TRBV6-1 and TRBJ2-2; 7 nucleotides line up with TRBD2. J gave up 7 bases and V 1 base, and 12 bases lay outside the gene matches. The CDR3 totals 17 residues. The V gene's germline CDR1 is MNHNS and CDR2 SASEGT. This CDR3 is CASSEVGGSSWGGELFF. The CDR3 bases are TGTGCCAGCAGTGAAGTTGGCGGGAGCTCCTGGGGCGGGGAGCTGTTTTTT.

The V gene is TRBV5-4, the J gene TRBJ2-3, with D perhaps given as TRBD1 or TRBD2 (5 bases each). The germline V gene encodes CDR1 SGHNT and CDR2 YYREEE (reference sequence). V gave up 4 bases and J gave up 5 bases, with 32 bases separating them. CDR3 size: 20 residues. CDR3 in DNA: TGTGCCAGCAGCCCCCGTATACCGGGACGCCGGGCCGGACCTTTAGATACGCAGTATTTT. This encodes CASSPRIPGRRAGPLDTQYF.

The CDR3: CASSLGVGYGYTF. In DNA form, the CDR3 reads TGTGCCAGCAGCTTAGGAGTTGGCTATGGCTACACCTTC. J is TRBJ1-2 and V is TRBV7-6; D gene ambiguous. The V gene lost 1 base and the J gene lost 4 bases, with 7 bases spanning the gap. This CDR3 has 13 residues. Germline values: CDR1 SGHVS, CDR2 FNYEAQ.

This chain links TRBV15 with TRBJ2-3; D not certain. Germline CDR1 LNHNV, CDR2 YYDKDF (reference sequence). Trimming cost V 4 bases and J 1 base, with 6 bases left between them. This CDR3 contains 13 residues. The CDR3 spells CATSIGGTDTQYF. The CDR3 nucleotides are TGTGCCACCAGCATTGGGGGCACAGATACGCAGTATTTT.

V gene TRBV5-1 combines with J gene TRBJ2-3; no definite D call. The V end was cut by 0 bases, the J end by 2 bases, with 7 bases between. Per the germline V gene, CDR1 is SGHRS and CDR2 is YFSETQ. CDR3 length: 14 residues. This CDR3 is CASSLEATTDTQYF. DNA of the CDR3: TGCGCCAGCAGCTTGGAGGCCACCACAGATACGCAGTATTTT. The full variable domain, with the rest looked up from reference TRBV5-1 and TRBJ2-3, is KAGVTQTPRYLIKTRGQQVTLSCSPISGHRSVSWYQQTPGQGLQFLFEYFSETQRNKGNFPGRFSGRQFSNSRSEMNVSTLELGDSALYLCASSLEATTDTQYFGPGTRLTVL.

The genes are TRBV11-3 and TRBJ2-1; D is perhaps TRBD2 (6 bases). CDR1 is SGHNT, CDR2 YENEEA, per germline. Trimming cost V 5 bases and J 5 bases, with 16 bases left between them. CDR3 size: 15 residues. The CDR3 spells CASSPRDVPNNEQFF. The DNA for the CDR3 is TGTGCCAGCAGCCCGCGGGACGTTCCCAACAATGAGCAGTTCTTC. Drawing the rest from reference TRBV11-3 and TRBJ2-1, the complete variable domain is EAGVVQSPRYKIIEKKQPVAFWCNPISGHNTLYWYLQNLGQGPELLIRYENEEAVDDSQLPKDRFSAERLKGVDSTLKIQPAELGDSAVYLCASSPRDVPNNEQFFGPGTRLTVL.

This chain uses TRBV6-6 with TRBJ2-5; tentatively, D is TRBD2 (5 bases). The J call may not be correct, given that the DNA end is closer to TRBJ2-7. The CDR3 spans 14 residues. Germline V gene lookup returns CDR1 MNHNY and CDR2 SVGAGI (reference sequence). CDR3 amino acids: CASSYTQEEDEQYF. The CDR3 region has the DNA TGTGCCAGCAGTTACACTCAGGAGGAGGACGAGCAGTACTTC.

The chain uses TRBV11-2 and TRBJ2-7; TRBD1 agrees at 8 bases. This CDR3 contains 15 residues. The germline gives CDR1 SGHAT, CDR2 FQNNGV. V shed 1 base and J 3 bases; nucleotides not matched to a gene: 5. CDR3 in DNA: TGTGCCAGCAGCTTAGGATCAGGGGGCGTCTACGAGCAGTACTTC. Translating gives CASSLGSGGVYEQYF.